A single sample gave rise to the 8 T cell receptor beta chains below, sequenced in a study of metastatic and nonmetastatic thyroid tumors. TCRdb re-clonotyped the PCR reads via MiXCR. The table has tens of thousands of clones, approximately 12% seen once. Thyroid surgery had not been preceded by any treatment in any patient. The sample consisted of tumor tissue. Every receptor here comes from a female donor with papillary thyroid cancer or a benign thyroid nodule (not recorded which). Some clones in this sample may be carry-over from other donors' samples.

Points on this clone: This may be a read error: a much more frequent sequence differs by one nucleotide. The rearrangement joins TRBV7-2 to TRBJ1-5; D ambiguous. CDR3 length equals 14 residues. From germline, CDR1 is SGHTA and CDR2 FQGNSA. CDR3 amino acids: CASGLEGWGQPQHF. In DNA form, the CDR3 reads TGTGCCAGCGGCTTAGAAGGATGGGGTCAGCCCCAGCATTTT.

This clone was detected ten times or more. The chain uses TRBV28 and TRBJ1-2; D may be TRBD1 (6 bases). Deletions cut 3 bases from V and 6 bases from J, with 11 bases between. CDR1 is MDHEN, CDR2 SYDVKM, per germline. The length of the CDR3 is 13 residues. The CDR3 region is CASSLYRVDGYTF. CDR3 DNA sequence: TGTGCCAGCAGTTTGTACAGGGTTGATGGCTACACCTTC.

This clone is classed as medium-sized. The chain joins TRBV11-3 to TRBJ2-2; 8 bases agree with TRBD1. Losses at the gene ends were 5 bases for V and 4 bases for J; bases not matched to a gene: 9. The CDR3 extends over 16 amino acids. Germline CDR1 and CDR2: SGHNT and YENEEA. CDR3 region: CASSPGQGASTGELFF. CDR3 DNA: TGTGCCAGCAGCCCCGGCCAGGGGGCTAGCACCGGGGAGCTGTTTTTT.

This clone was seen repeatedly, ten times or more. The rearrangement uses TRBV27 and TRBJ1-5, with D uncertain. The CDR3 sequence is 14 residues long. Germline V lookup: CDR1 MNHEY, CDR2 SMNVEV (reference sequence). Between the trimmed V and J ends, which lost 5 bases and 3 bases, there was a span of 11 bases. CDR3 nucleotide sequence: TGTGCCAGCAGTCCCCTCCCCCTCAATCAGCCCCAGCATTTT. It is translated as CASSPLPLNQPQHF.

A word on this clone: This may be a read error: a much more frequent sequence differs by one nucleotide. The rearrangement uses TRBV9 and TRBJ2-1; D is unclear. CDR3 length equals 15 residues. The germline CDR1 and CDR2 sequences are SGDLS and YYNGEE. With 0 bases removed from V and 4 bases from J, the gap between germline ends came to 11 bases. The CDR3 protein is CASSVVSMRYNEQFF. CDR3 nucleotides: TGTGCCAGCAGCGTAGTAAGTATGCGATACAATGAGCAGTTCTTC. Full variable domain (missing parts from reference TRBV9 and TRBJ2-1): DSGVTQTPKHLITATGQRVTLRCSPRSGDLSVYWYQQSLDQGLQFLIQYYNGEERAKGNILERFSAQQFPDLHSELNLSSLELGDSALYFCASSVVSMRYNEQFFGPGTRLTVL.

This clone was counted many times. This could be a read error, since a much larger clone is one nucleotide away. This chain joins TRBV6-5 and TRBJ2-3; 7 bases are shared with TRBD2. This CDR3 spans 16 amino acids. Germline CDR1 is MNHEY and CDR2 is SVGAGI. For the CDR3, the DNA is TGTGCCAGTAGTTACGTCAGGACTAGTAGCACAGATACGCAGTATTTT. Translating it yields CASSYVRTSSTDTQYF.

There are many counts of this clone. The V and J genes are TRBV4-2 and TRBJ2-6, with a possible D match to TRBD2 (6 bases). Germline CDR1 LGHNA, CDR2 YNFKEQ. The CDR3 is 20 amino acids. V shed 0 bases and J shed 3 bases, with 21 bases lying between them. The CDR3 nucleotides read TGTGCCAGCAGCCAAGATTATGGCGGGACCAGTAAAGATGGGGCCAACGTCCTGACTTTC. It yields the protein CASSQDYGGTSKDGANVLTF.

Ten or more counts support this clone. The same CDR3 arises from other DNA sequences in this sample as well. J is TRBJ2-5 and V is TRBV7-9; D not certain. Looked up from germline, CDR1 is SEHNR and CDR2 is FQNEAQ (reference sequence). This CDR3 contains 14 residues. The ends were cut back, 2 bases at V and 0 bases at J, with 7 bases in the middle. The CDR3 coding sequence is TGTGCCAGCAGCTTATCGACGAACCAAGAGACCCAGTACTTC. This encodes CASSLSTNQETQYF.